This T cell receptor beta chain is drawn from a study of early T cells in non-severe SARS-CoV-2 infection. For the study at large: RNA in bulk from unsorted whole blood was sequenced, and chains were unpaired.

Overall study results and limits: Matching against VDJdb likely underestimated virus-specific expansions, favoring anti-spike CD8.

Attachment of unique molecular identifiers was made to individual cDNA molecules. TCRdb recomputed calls from the 5' RACE reads with MiXCR, one row per CDR3 protein. The sample includes tens of thousands of distinct CDR3 sequences, around 6% of them seen just once. V was trimmed by 3 bases and J by 0 bases, leaving 6 bases between them. This CDR3 has 13 residues. Germline V gene lookup returns CDR1 DFQATT and CDR2 SNEGSKA (reference sequence). This clonotype appeared many times. Antigen: not known. The sequencing input was whole blood. The receptor's source is an adult who was a healthcare worker with PCR-confirmed SARS-CoV-2 infection or an uninfected control (not recorded which). The chain couples TRBV20-1 to TRBJ1-3; D is ambiguous. The DNA for the CDR3 is TGCAGTGCTAGTTCTTTCTCTGGAAACACCATATATTTT. It specifies CSASSFSGNTIYF.